The 12 T cell receptor beta chains below all came from one sample that was sequenced in a study of Ad26.COV2.S vaccination and SARS-CoV-2 variants. The method was immunoSEQ multiplex PCR; TCRdb's version includes in-frame clones alone and lacks a portion of them. The sample lists more than 300,000 clones, 88% seen once, with 5.5% to 7% in the top ten. The treatment denotes: around 19 received Ad26.COV2.S at low or high dose, single or two shots; 5 received placebo; per-sample allocation not given. Repertoires come from day 63 after the first vaccine or placebo injection. The input for sequencing was peripheral blood, taken in a trial of Ad26.COV2.S vaccine versus placebo. The source of these receptors is a person aged 18-60 years who received the Ad26.COV2.S COVID-19 vaccine or a placebo.

Written as DNA, the CDR3 is TGTGCCAGCAGCTTAGCTCATGACAGGGCTAACTATGGCTACACCTTC. This gives the protein CASSLAHDRANYGYTF. This chain joins TRBV13 and TRBJ1-2; 7 nucleotides agree with TRBD1. V lost 1 base, J lost 0 bases, and 5 bases stayed unmatched. This CDR3 comprises 16 residues. CDR1 is PRHDT and CDR2 is FYEKMQ in the germline V gene (reference sequence).

J is TRBJ2-3 and V is TRBV5-4, with 9 nucleotides matching TRBD2. From germline, CDR1 is SGHNT and CDR2 YYREEE (reference sequence). The CDR3 runs to 13 residues. The V gene end was trimmed by 4 bases and the J gene end by 6 bases; junction bases not matched to a gene: 3. The CDR3 sequence: CASSSSGSDTQYF. Written as DNA, the CDR3 is TGTGCCAGCAGCAGTAGCGGGAGTGATACGCAGTATTTT.

This clone was counted only a few times. The chain couples TRBV29-1 to TRBJ1-1, with D tentatively TRBD1 (6 bases). The CDR3 is 11 amino acids. V was clipped by 3 bases and J by 9 bases, with 11 bases between them. Germline CDR1 and CDR2: SQVTM and ANQGSEA. The CDR3 DNA reads TGCAGCGTTGATATTGACAGGAAAGCTTTCTTT. Amino acids: CSVDIDRKAFF.

This chain joins TRBV6-5 and TRBJ1-1; D gene unclear. Per germline, CDR1 MNHEY and CDR2 SVGAGI. The V and J ends lost 6 bases and 1 base respectively, with 9 bases between them. The CDR3 totals 13 residues. The CDR3 DNA sequence: TGTGCCAGCAGCCCCCGCGGGAACACTGAAGCTTTCTTT. Translating it yields CASSPRGNTEAFF.

This clone was seen once. The J gene is TRBJ2-2, the V gene TRBV19; D remains ambiguous. Trimming took 3 bases from V and 0 from J, leaving 11 bases between them. Germline values: CDR1 LNHDA, CDR2 SQIVND (reference sequence). The CDR3 covers 16 residues. Written as DNA, the CDR3 is TGTGCCAGTAGTATTTTTGAAGAACCGAACACCGGGGAGCTGTTTTTT. It yields the protein CASSIFEEPNTGELFF.

The chain has TRBV4-3 and TRBJ2-1; 11 bases line up with TRBD2. The J segment lost 4 bases and the V segment lost 5 bases, leaving 4 bases of the junction unmatched. Germline CDR1 and CDR2: LGHNA and YSLEER. This CDR3 comprises 15 residues. CDR3 DNA sequence: TGCGCCAGCAGCTCCCCTAGCGGGGGGTACAATGAGCAGTTCTTC. As protein: CASSSPSGGYNEQFF.

The V call is TRBV4-3, the J call TRBJ1-6, with D perhaps TRBD1 (6 bases). This CDR3 has 17 amino acids. Germline V gene data show CDR1 as LGHNA and CDR2 as YSLEER. Between the trimmed V and J ends, which lost 0 bases and 6 bases, there was a span of 15 bases. The CDR3 here is CASSQEGQWGRNSPLHF. DNA of the CDR3: TGCGCCAGCAGCCAAGAGGGTCAGTGGGGGCGTAATTCACCCCTCCACTTT.

The rearrangement uses TRBV10-3 and TRBJ2-6; 9 nucleotides align to TRBD1. The trim removed 3 bases at V and 4 bases at J, leaving 19 bases unmatched. The CDR3 runs 21 residues. CDR1 and CDR2 (germline): ENHRY, SYGVKD. CDR3 DNA sequence: TGTGCCATCAGTGATATTGTCCGGGGACAGGGACCATCCTCCGGGGCCAACGTCCTGACTTTC. Its translation is CAISDIVRGQGPSSGANVLTF.

This clone has just one count. The chain links TRBV7-3 to TRBJ2-1; tentatively, D is TRBD1 or TRBD2 (5 bases each). Trimming took 2 bases from V and 5 from J, leaving 10 bases between them. Germline V gives CDR1 SGHTA, CDR2 FQGTGA. There are 14 residues in the CDR3. The CDR3 spells CASSLLGTDNEQFF. CDR3 nucleotides: TGTGCCAGCAGCTTACTGGGGACCGACAATGAGCAGTTCTTC. Using reference TRBV7-3 and TRBJ2-1 for the parts outside the CDR3, the full variable domain is GAGVSQTPSNKVTEKGKYVELRCDPISGHTALYWYRQSLGQGPEFLIYFQGTGAADDSGLPNDRFFAVRPEGSVSTLKIQRTERGDSAVYLCASSLLGTDNEQFFGPGTRLTVL.

The chain couples TRBV4-1 to TRBJ1-1, with 9 bases aligning to TRBD1. This CDR3 contains 14 residues. Germline V lookup: CDR1 MGHRA, CDR2 YSYEKL. The trim removed 4 bases at V and 11 bases at J, leaving 11 bases unmatched. CDR3 nucleotide sequence: TGCGCCAGCAGCCCCACAGGGGGCATAGGGGGTGCTTTCTTT. This sequence encodes CASSPTGGIGGAFF.

The V and J genes are TRBV7-8 and TRBJ1-5, with a tentative D call TRBD1 (5 bases). The length of the CDR3 is 16 residues. Trimming removed 1 base from V and 3 bases from J, with 13 bases in between. Germline CDR1 and CDR2: SGHVS and FQNEAQ. The CDR3, as DNA: TGTGCCAGCAGCTTAGATCCAGGGCGAAACAATCAGCCCCAGCATTTT. Its protein is CASSLDPGRNNQPQHF.

The V gene is TRBV30, the J gene TRBJ1-4, with a weak D call TRBD1 (6 bases). Trimming took off 7 bases at V and 7 bases at J, with 16 bases between the two ends. Per germline, CDR1 GTSNPN and CDR2 SVGIG (reference sequence). CDR3 length: 13 amino acids. CDR3 amino acids: CASDRQGSEKLFF. The CDR3 DNA sequence: TGTGCCTCGGATCGTCAGGGGAGTGAAAAACTGTTTTTT.